The text below deals with one T cell receptor (beta chain). As yet, its antigen is unknown. Researchers collected approximately 9.9 milliliters of peripheral blood from every single donor. These data come from a study of blood T cells in healthy people across ages. Notes on the study in general: In the absence of known donor CMV status, changes in expanded clonotypes were possibly confounded. A roughly linear fall in TCR beta diversity per million T cells was seen with increasing age.

With 6 bases removed from V and 0 bases from J, the gap between germline ends came to 21 bases. CDR1 is MDHEN and CDR2 is SYDVKM in the germline V gene. This CDR3 spans 19 amino acids. A sample-barcoded 5' primer and a J-beta primer mix were used in a second PCR of roughly 7 to 11 cycles. One entry per CDR3 protein results from TCRdb running MiXCR on the 5' RACE reads. The data hold more than 650,000 distinct CDR3 sequences, with approximately 21% observed a single time. The V call is TRBV28, the J call TRBJ2-6; the D is unclear. The TCR comes from a man in his 70s in good health. The sequenced sample consisted of blood. The DNA for the CDR3 is TGTGCCAGCAGGGCAACAGCTTTCGCGCACCTCTCTGGGGCCAACGTCCTGACTTTC. Translation: CASRATAFAHLSGANVLTF.